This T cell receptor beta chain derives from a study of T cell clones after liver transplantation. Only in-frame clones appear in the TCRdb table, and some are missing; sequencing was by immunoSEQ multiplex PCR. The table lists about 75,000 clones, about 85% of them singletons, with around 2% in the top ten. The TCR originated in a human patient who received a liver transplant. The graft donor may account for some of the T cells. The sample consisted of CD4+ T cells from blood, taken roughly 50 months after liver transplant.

CDR3 nucleotide sequence: TGTGCCAGCAGCTTGGGGGGACTAACCACCTACGAGCAGTACTTC. Protein sequence: CASSLGGLTTYEQYF. This chain links TRBV5-7 with TRBJ2-7, with TRBD2 identical over 7 bases. TRBV5-7 is flagged as an ORF with uncertain function. The CDR3 is 15 residues long. V lost 0 bases and J lost 2; bases outside the gene matches: 5.